This TCR beta chain was found in a study of blood T cells in healthy people across ages. Primers used in a second PCR of about 7 to 12 cycles were a sample-barcoded 5' primer and a J-beta primer mix. In TCRdb, the 5' RACE reads were re-called with MiXCR into one record per CDR3 protein. The sample carries around 780,000 distinct CDR3 sequences, around 24% recorded once. V was pared by 8 bases and J by 0 bases, with 19 bases between. This CDR3 is 16 amino acids long. Per germline, CDR1 SGHDN and CDR2 FVKESK. These data were also filed under a second study, of T cells of mothers and their children. That source adds: Donors were three healthy Caucasian mothers and their six children.

The rearrangement uses TRBV14 and TRBJ2-5; possibly TRBD1 for D (6 bases). The sample consisted of blood. The TCR comes from a boy younger than 18 in good health. The CDR3 spells CASCPMTGENQETQYF. CDR3 sequence (DNA): TGTGCCAGCTGCCCGATGACAGGCGAGAACCAAGAGACCCAGTACTTC.